This T cell receptor (beta chain) was obtained from a study of blood T cell repertoires in COVID-19. Profiled with immunoSEQ multiplex PCR; TCRdb holds only in-frame clones, not every one. Of under 400,000 clones in the sample, 89% were seen once. Looked up from germline, CDR1 is MDHEN and CDR2 is SYDVKM. CDR3 length: 15 residues. V was cut by 6 bases and J by 1 base, with 16 bases left in between. Sequenced input: peripheral blood. The source of this sequence is an older woman with COVID-19, enrolled during active disease. The V call is TRBV28, the J call TRBJ2-7; D gene ambiguous. The DNA for the CDR3 is TGTGCCAGCAGGGCATTAGTGGGCGATTCCTACGAGCAGTACTTC. Translating it yields CASRALVGDSYEQYF.